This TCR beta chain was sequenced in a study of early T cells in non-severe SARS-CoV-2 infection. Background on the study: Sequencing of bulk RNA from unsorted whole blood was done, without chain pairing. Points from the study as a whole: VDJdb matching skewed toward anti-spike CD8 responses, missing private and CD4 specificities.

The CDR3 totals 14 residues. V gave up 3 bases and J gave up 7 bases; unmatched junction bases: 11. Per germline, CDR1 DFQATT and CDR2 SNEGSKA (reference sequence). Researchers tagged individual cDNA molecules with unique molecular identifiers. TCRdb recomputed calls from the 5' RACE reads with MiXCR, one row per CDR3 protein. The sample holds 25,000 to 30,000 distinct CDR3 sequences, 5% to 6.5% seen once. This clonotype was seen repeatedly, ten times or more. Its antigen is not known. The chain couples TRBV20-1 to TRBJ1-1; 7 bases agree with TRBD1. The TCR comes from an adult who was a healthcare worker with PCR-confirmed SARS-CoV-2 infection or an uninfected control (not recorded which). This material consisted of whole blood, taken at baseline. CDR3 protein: CSARVRWAGGEAFF. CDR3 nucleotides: TGCAGTGCTAGGGTGAGATGGGCAGGGGGTGAAGCTTTCTTT.